This T cell receptor (beta chain) was captured by sequencing in a study of T cells in localized non-small cell lung cancer. Clones were sequenced by immunoSEQ multiplex PCR, and TCRdb holds only the in-frame ones, with some missing. The sample consists of about 53,000 clones, 80% to 85% of them appearing once. Study conclusions and caveats: Peak T cell clonality was found in uninvolved adjacent lung, exceeding tumor. Without multi-region sequencing, intratumor heterogeneity could not be excluded. There were a median around 60 of the top 100 tumor clones appearing in adjacent lung.

This CDR3 contains 15 residues. The germline CDR1 and CDR2 sequences are ENHRY and SYGVKD. V shed 5 bases and J 2 bases; nucleotides not matched to a gene: 5. With regard to this clone: Antigen specificity is unknown.

Specimen: peripheral blood mononuclear cells, collected before any cancer treatment. This receptor was obtained from a man aged 35-69 years with stage III lung adenocarcinoma. This rearrangement joins TRBV10-3 to TRBJ2-1, with 8 bases matching TRBD1. The CDR3, as DNA: TGTGCCATCAGTCCCGACAGGGGAACCTACAATGAGCAGTTCTTC. Its translation: CAISPDRGTYNEQFF.